Below are 20 T cell receptor beta chains sequenced from a single sample in a study of blood T cell repertoires in COVID-19. Sequenced by immunoSEQ multiplex PCR; TCRdb stores in-frame clones only, minus some. The table lists approximately 240,000 clones, around 87% of them singletons. Sequencing was performed on PBMCs or T cells enriched from blood (not recorded which). Source of these receptors: a woman in her 30s with acute COVID-19.

The chain employs TRBV28 and TRBJ1-2; TRBD1 might be the D (6 bases). This CDR3 region has 14 residues. The V gene's germline CDR1 is MDHEN and CDR2 SYDVKM. Trimming pared 3 bases from V and 2 bases from J, leaving 10 bases between. The CDR3 loop reads CASSFEDRNYGYTF. CDR3 bases: TGTGCCAGCAGTTTTGAGGACAGAAACTATGGCTACACCTTC.

The rearrangement joins TRBV27 to TRBJ1-5; 9 bases agree with TRBD1. Germline V gene data show CDR1 as MNHEY and CDR2 as SMNVEV (reference sequence). CDR3 length equals 19 residues. The trim removed 5 bases at V and 2 bases at J, leaving 16 bases unmatched. CDR3 sequence reads: CASSVHWDRVRGRNQPQHF. The CDR3 DNA reads TGTGCCAGCAGTGTGCATTGGGACAGGGTACGAGGGCGCAATCAGCCCCAGCATTTT.

Points on this clone: One end of the junction fails to match germline, which may point to a read error. The chain uses TRBV11-2 and TRBJ2-7; 10 nucleotides agree with TRBD2. This CDR3 spans 17 amino acids. CDR1 is SGHAT, CDR2 FQNNGV, per germline. The CDR3: CASSPLPPLETSGSRDF. The CDR3 nucleotides read TGTGCCAGTAGCCCCCTCCCCCCGCTTGAGACTAGCGGGTCCCGGGACTTC. The variable domain in full, completed from reference TRBV11-2 and TRBJ2-7, reads EAGVAQSPRYKIIEKRQSVAFWCNPISGHATLYWYQQILGQGPKLLIQFQNNGVVDDSQLPKDRFSAERLKGVDSTLKIQPAKLEDSAVYLCASSPLPPLETSGSRDFGPGTRLTVT.

This chain links TRBV19 with TRBJ1-2; tentative D call: TRBD1 (5 bases). Germline V gene data show CDR1 as LNHDA and CDR2 as SQIVND (reference sequence). With 6 bases removed from V and 2 bases from J, the gap between germline ends came to 19 bases. The CDR3 has 16 residues. This CDR3 is CASRPEPGRGNYGYTF. The CDR3 DNA reads TGTGCCAGTAGACCTGAACCGGGACGGGGGAACTATGGCTACACCTTC.

The chain has TRBV28 and TRBJ1-5, with D hard to call. The CDR3 totals 14 residues. CDR1 and CDR2 from the germline V gene are MDHEN and SYDVKM. Trimming removed 2 bases from V and 0 bases from J, with 5 bases in between. CDR3 loop: CASSLGVSNQPQHF. CDR3 in DNA: TGTGCCAGCAGTTTAGGAGTTAGCAATCAGCCCCAGCATTTT.

The CDR3 DNA reads TGTGCCAGCAAAACGGATCGGAGCGGGGGGGAGCAGTACTTC. Its protein product is CASKTDRSGGEQYF. The V call is TRBV2, the J call TRBJ2-7; TRBD2 matches 9 bases. The CDR3 is made up of 14 amino acids. Trimming cost V 7 bases and J 7 bases; bases outside gene matches: 11. The germline V gene encodes CDR1 SNHLY and CDR2 FYNNEI.

The DNA for the CDR3 is TGTGCCAGCAGCTTAGACCCGGGGGGGACAGGGCTCTACGAGCAGTACTTC. Its translation: CASSLDPGGTGLYEQYF. This chain links TRBV11-2 with TRBJ2-7, with a possible D match to TRBD1 (9 bases). V was trimmed by 0 bases and J by 3 bases, leaving 18 bases between them. Germline CDR1 is SGHAT and CDR2 is FQNNGV. This CDR3 contains 17 residues.

This chain connects TRBV7-9 to TRBJ2-3, with D unclear. The ends were cut back, 4 bases at V and 5 bases at J, with 10 bases in the middle. Germline CDR1 and CDR2: SEHNR and FQNEAQ (reference sequence). The CDR3 spans 13 residues. The CDR3 sequence is CASSSLMRDTQYF. For the CDR3, the DNA is TGTGCCAGCAGCTCCCTTATGAGAGATACGCAGTATTTT.

In DNA, the CDR3 is TGTGCCACCAGCAGAGGAAGTGGGAGGGAAGGAACCGGGGAGCTGTTTTTT. This codes for CATSRGSGREGTGELFF. The V call is TRBV15, the J call TRBJ2-2; TRBD2 matches 7 bases. The germline gives CDR1 LNHNV, CDR2 YYDKDF (reference sequence). Losses at the gene ends were 1 base for V and 5 bases for J; bases not matched to a gene: 10. The CDR3 extends over 17 amino acids.

The chain's CDR3 is CASSLTTGGMNTEAFF. The CDR3 nucleotides are TGCGCCAGCAGCTTAACCACAGGGGGCATGAACACTGAAGCTTTCTTT. The V call is TRBV5-1, the J call TRBJ1-1; 9 bases match TRBD1. The germline gives CDR1 SGHRS, CDR2 YFSETQ. Losses at the gene ends were 2 bases for V and 0 bases for J; bases not matched to a gene: 5. The CDR3 extends over 16 amino acids.

The J gene is TRBJ1-2, the V gene TRBV3-1 (or the pseudogene TRBV3-2); TRBD1 matches at 8 bases. Germline V gene lookup returns CDR1 LGHDT and CDR2 YNNKEL (reference sequence). The CDR3 is 16 residues long. Trimming removed 1 base from V and 4 bases from J; junction bases left unmatched: 8. The CDR3 DNA reads as TGTGCCAGCAGCCAAGGACCGACAGGGGCCCTCTATGGCTACACCTTC. This translates into CASSQGPTGALYGYTF.

This clone was detected only once. The CDR3 bases are TGTGCCAGCAGCGTAGGGGGAGGACGCTACAATGAGCAGTTCTTC. This codes for CASSVGGGRYNEQFF. This sequence joins TRBV9 and TRBJ2-1; D might be TRBD2 (6 bases). Germline V gene lookup returns CDR1 SGDLS and CDR2 YYNGEE. V was trimmed by 0 bases and J by 3 bases, leaving 10 bases between them. This CDR3 has 15 amino acids.

V is TRBV28 and J is TRBJ1-5; D is ambiguous. The CDR3 consists of 15 residues. Germline V gene sequence: CDR1 MDHEN, CDR2 SYDVKM. Trimming stripped 5 bases from V and 3 bases from J, with 14 bases between. In DNA, the CDR3 is TGTGCCAGCAGTCTACCTTTCGCATACAATCAGCCCCAGCATTTT. Protein sequence: CASSLPFAYNQPQHF.

This chain connects TRBV5-6 to TRBJ2-3; D unresolved. The germline V gene has CDR1 SGHDT and CDR2 YYEEEE. Deletions cut 4 bases from V and 4 bases from J, with 7 bases between. This CDR3 is 12 amino acids long. CDR3 sequence (DNA): TGTGCCAGCAGCCGAAGCCCAGATACGCAGTATTTT. It translates to CASSRSPDTQYF.

Remarks on this clone: Different DNA sequences within this sample yield the same CDR3. The V gene is TRBV11-2, the J gene TRBJ1-4; D may be TRBD1 (5 bases). Germline CDR1 is SGHAT and CDR2 is FQNNGV. The CDR3 totals 12 residues. The V end lost 5 bases, the J end lost 8 bases, and 9 bases lay between the germline ends. The CDR3 DNA reads as TGTGCCAGCAGCCCTCGGACAGAAAAACTGTTTTTT. It encodes CASSPRTEKLFF.

Here the CDR3 DNA reads TGTGCCAGCAGCCAATTTGGGGGAGGGGACACCGGGGAGCTGTTTTTT. The encoded protein is CASSQFGGGDTGELFF. The rearrangement uses TRBV3-1 (or the pseudogene TRBV3-2) and TRBJ2-2, with 7 bases that match TRBD2. The trim removed 2 bases at V and 3 bases at J, leaving 6 bases unmatched. Germline assignment: CDR1 LGHDT and CDR2 YNNKEL (reference sequence). This CDR3 contains 16 residues.

This rearrangement joins TRBV3-1 (or the pseudogene TRBV3-2) to TRBJ1-5; TRBD1 might be the D (6 bases). The CDR3 has 15 residues. Germline V CDR1 and CDR2: LGHDT, YNNKEL (reference sequence). V lost 4 bases and J 6 bases, leaving 16 bases between the germline ends. The CDR3 bases are TGTGCCAGCAGCCGAGGGAGGGGGGGCGGTCAGCCCCAGCATTTT. Translation gives CASSRGRGGGQPQHF.

V gene TRBV24-1 combines with J gene TRBJ1-1; a possible D gene is TRBD1 (5 bases). Trimming pared 3 bases from V and 0 bases from J, leaving 16 bases between. The CDR3 runs 17 residues. CDR1 is KGHDR, CDR2 SFDVKD, per germline. The chain's CDR3 is CATSDTTRQGLNTEAFF. In DNA, the CDR3 is TGTGCCACCAGTGATACCACCCGGCAGGGCTTGAACACTGAAGCTTTCTTT.

The rearrangement joins TRBV4-1 to TRBJ1-5, with 8 bases lining up with TRBD1. The CDR3 runs 16 residues. Germline loops: CDR1 MGHRA, CDR2 YSYEKL. J gave up 5 bases and V 2 bases, and 8 bases lay outside the gene matches. In DNA form, the CDR3 reads TGCGCCAGCAGCCAATCGCCGGACAGGGATTATCAGCCCCAGCATTTT. This sequence encodes CASSQSPDRDYQPQHF.

The rearrangement uses TRBV7-6 and TRBJ2-3, with 9 bases identical to TRBD2. V shed 2 bases and J 0 bases; nucleotides not matched to a gene: 6. The CDR3 runs 17 residues. Germline V gene sequence: CDR1 SGHVS, CDR2 FNYEAQ. CDR3 amino acids: CASSLLAGGYSTDTQYF. The DNA for the CDR3 is TGTGCCAGCAGCTTATTGGCGGGGGGGTATAGCACAGATACGCAGTATTTT.